Only a few counts were recorded for the clone carrying this T cell receptor (beta chain). These data are taken from a study of T-cell reconstitution after alpha-beta-depleted transplantation in children. The CDR3 has 15 residues. CDR1 LGHDT and CDR2 YNNKEL come from the germline V gene (reference sequence). Trimming took off 4 bases at V and 3 bases at J, with 13 bases between the two ends. During its preparation, the TCRbeta library received unique molecular identifiers. TCRdb used MiXCR to reprocess the PCR reads, holding one entry per CDR3 protein. This sample has approximately 390,000 distinct CDR3 sequences, with roughly a tenth found just once.

V usage is TRBV3-1 and J usage is TRBJ2-1; TRBD2 might be the D (5 bases). The specimen comprised PBMCs from the stem cell graft donor, sampled from the stem cell graft. The receptor was isolated from a human donor who donated a stem cell graft to a child with acute myeloid leukemia. The CDR3 sequence: CASSPTPGIYNEQFF. The CDR3 DNA is TGTGCCAGCAGCCCCACGCCCGGGATCTACAATGAGCAGTTCTTC.